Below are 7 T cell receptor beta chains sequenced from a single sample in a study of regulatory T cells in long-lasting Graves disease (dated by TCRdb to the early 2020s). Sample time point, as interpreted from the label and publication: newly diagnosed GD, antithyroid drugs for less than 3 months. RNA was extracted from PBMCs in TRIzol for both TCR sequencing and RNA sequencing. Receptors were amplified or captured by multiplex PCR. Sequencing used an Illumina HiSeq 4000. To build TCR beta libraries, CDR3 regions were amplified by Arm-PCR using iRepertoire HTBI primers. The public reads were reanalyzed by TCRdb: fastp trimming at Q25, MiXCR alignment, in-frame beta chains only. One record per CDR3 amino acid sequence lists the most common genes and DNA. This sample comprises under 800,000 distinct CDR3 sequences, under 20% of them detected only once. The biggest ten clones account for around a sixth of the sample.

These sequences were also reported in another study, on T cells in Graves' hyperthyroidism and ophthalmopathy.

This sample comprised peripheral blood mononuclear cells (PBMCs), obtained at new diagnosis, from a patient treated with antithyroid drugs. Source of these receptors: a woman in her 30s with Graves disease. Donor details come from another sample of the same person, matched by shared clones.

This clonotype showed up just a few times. The CDR3 DNA sequence: TGTGCCAGCAGCCGAGGGCCGGACGTCTACACCTTC. Protein sequence: CASSRGPDVYTF. The chain carries TRBV6-1 and TRBJ1-2; no clear D. The germline gives CDR1 MNHNS, CDR2 SASEGT. V was pared by 6 bases and J by 10 bases, with 15 bases between. This CDR3 has 12 amino acids.

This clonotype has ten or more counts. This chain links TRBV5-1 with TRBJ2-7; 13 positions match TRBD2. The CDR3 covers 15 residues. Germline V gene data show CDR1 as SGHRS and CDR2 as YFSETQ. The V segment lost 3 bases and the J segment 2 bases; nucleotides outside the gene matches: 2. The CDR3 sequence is CASSWTSGSTYEQYF. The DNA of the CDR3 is TGCGCCAGCAGCTGGACTAGCGGGAGTACCTACGAGCAGTACTTC.

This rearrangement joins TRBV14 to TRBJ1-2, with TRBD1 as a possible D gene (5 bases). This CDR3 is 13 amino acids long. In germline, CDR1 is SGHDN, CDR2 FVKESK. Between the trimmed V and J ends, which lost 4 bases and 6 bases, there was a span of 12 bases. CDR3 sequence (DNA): TGTGCCAGCAGCCCGAACGGCAGGGATGGCTACACCTTC. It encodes CASSPNGRDGYTF. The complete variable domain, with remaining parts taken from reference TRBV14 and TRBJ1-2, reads EAGVTQFPSHSVIEKGQTVTLRCDPISGHDNLYWYRRVMGKEIKFLLHFVKESKQDESGMPNNRFLAERTGGTYSTLKVQPAELEDSGVYFCASSPNGRDGYTFGSGTRLTVV.

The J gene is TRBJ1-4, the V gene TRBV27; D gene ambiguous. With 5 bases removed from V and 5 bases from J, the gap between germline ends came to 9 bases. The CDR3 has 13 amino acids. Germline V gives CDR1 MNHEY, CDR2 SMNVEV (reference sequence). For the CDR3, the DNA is TGTGCCAGCAGTCGGACGGCGAATGAAAAACTGTTTTTT. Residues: CASSRTANEKLFF. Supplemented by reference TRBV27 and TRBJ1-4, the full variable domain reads EAQVTQNPRYLITVTGKKLTVTCSQNMNHEYMSWYRQDPGLGLRQIYYSMNVEVTDKGDVPEGYKVSRKEKRNFPLILESPSPNQTSLYFCASSRTANEKLFFGSGTQLSVL.

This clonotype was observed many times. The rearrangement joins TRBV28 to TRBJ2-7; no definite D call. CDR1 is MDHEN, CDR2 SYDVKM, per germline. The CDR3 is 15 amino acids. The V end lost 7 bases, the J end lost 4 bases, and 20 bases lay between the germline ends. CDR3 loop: CASTPAKSIPYEQYF. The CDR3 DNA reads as TGTGCCAGCACCCCTGCGAAAAGTATTCCGTACGAGCAGTACTTC.

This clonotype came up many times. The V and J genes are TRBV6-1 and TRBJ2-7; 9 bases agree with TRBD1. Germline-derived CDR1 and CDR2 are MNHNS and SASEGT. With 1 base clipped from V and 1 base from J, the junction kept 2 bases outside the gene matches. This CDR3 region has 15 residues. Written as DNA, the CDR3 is TGTGCCAGCAGTGAAGAACAGGGGGCTTCCTACGAGCAGTACTTC. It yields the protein CASSEEQGASYEQYF.

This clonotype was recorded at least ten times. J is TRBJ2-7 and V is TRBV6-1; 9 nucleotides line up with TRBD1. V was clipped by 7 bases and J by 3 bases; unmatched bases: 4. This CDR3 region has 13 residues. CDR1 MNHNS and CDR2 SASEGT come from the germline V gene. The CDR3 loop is CASNPDRGYEQYF. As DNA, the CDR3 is TGTGCCAGCAACCCGGACAGGGGCTACGAGCAGTACTTC.